Listed below are T cell receptor beta chains from one sample, sequenced in a study of shared clonotypes between healthy human individuals. The assay was immunoSEQ multiplex PCR, and TCRdb's table has in-frame clones only and misses some. This sample yields millions of clones, of which roughly 96% are seen a single time; more than 0.1% belongs to the top ten. Sequencing was done on a sample of naive CD4+ T cells sorted from blood. These receptors were obtained from a man younger than 30 in good health. CDR3s include the opening cysteine and the closing phenylalanine or tryptophan. D genes are given only for firm matches. Clone size is shown for a subset of rows, as once, few, many or a class of expanded clone.

V	size	D	J	CDR3	DNA
TRBV15	-	-	TRBJ2-7	CATSRENRGSHEQYF	TGTGCCACCAGCAGAGAGAATAGGGGATCCCACGAGCAGTACTTC
TRBV9	few	TRBD1	TRBJ1-1	CASSPGTANTEAFF	TGTGCCAGCAGCCCCGGGACAGCGAACACTGAAGCTTTCTTT
TRBV5-4	-	-	TRBJ1-6	CASRTEAPSPLHF	TGTGCCAGCCGGACAGAGGCGCCGTCACCCCTCCACTTT
TRBV5-1	-	TRBD1	TRBJ2-7	CASSLEGQYGSYEQYF	TGCGCCAGCAGCTTGGAGGGACAGTACGGTTCGTACGAGCAGTACTTC
TRBV18	once	-	TRBJ2-1	CASSPDYSPNEQFF	TGTGCCAGCTCACCGGACTACTCCCCCAATGAGCAGTTCTTC
TRBV5-1	-	TRBD2	TRBJ2-1	CASSLAGLATGEQFF	TGCGCCAGCAGCTTGGCCGGACTAGCAACGGGTGAGCAGTTCTTC
TRBV2	-	-	TRBJ1-2	CASSEGGWGFDYGYTF	TGTGCCAGCAGCGAGGGAGGTTGGGGATTTGACTATGGCTACACCTTC
TRBV5-1	-	TRBD1	TRBJ2-7	CASSFRLGQAYEQYF	TGCGCCAGCAGCTTTCGCCTTGGACAGGCCTACGAGCAGTACTTC
TRBV28	-	-	TRBJ2-5	CASSFPDYRETQYF	TGTGCCAGCAGTTTCCCGGACTATCGAGAGACCCAGTACTTC
TRBV18	-	-	TRBJ1-1	CAGSPPVRPFENTEAFF	TGTGCCGGCTCACCACCGGTACGGCCTTTTGAGAACACTGAAGCTTTCTTT
TRBV6-5	-	TRBD2	TRBJ2-7	CASSYETGGTYEQYF	TGTGCCAGCAGTTACGAAACGGGAGGGACCTACGAGCAGTACTTC
TRBV30	-	TRBD2	TRBJ2-3	CAWSLRGLGLAAYTDTQYF	TGTGCCTGGAGTCTCCGGGGGCTGGGACTAGCGGCGTACACAGATACGCAGTATTTT
TRBV5-1	-	TRBD2	TRBJ2-1	CASSPGLAKDEQFF	TGCGCCAGCAGCCCGGGACTAGCGAAGGATGAGCAGTTCTTC
TRBV5-1	-	TRBD1	TRBJ2-3	CASSRDRPSTDTQYF	TGCGCCAGCAGCAGGGACAGACCTAGCACAGATACGCAGTATTTT
TRBV5-6	-	TRBD1	TRBJ1-6	CASSFADRGNSPLHF	TGTGCCAGCAGCTTTGCGGACAGGGGCAATTCACCCCTCCACTTT
TRBV6-1	-	-	TRBJ1-5	CASRGGNQPQHF	TGTGCCAGCAGAGGAGGCAATCAGCCCCAGCATTTT
TRBV18	-	-	TRBJ2-7	CASSSGVVPLYEQYF	TGTGCCAGCTCCTCCGGGGTGGTTCCTCTCTACGAGCAGTACTTC
TRBV9	-	TRBD1	TRBJ1-2	CASSPRQGFYGYTF	TGTGCCAGCAGCCCCCGACAGGGTTTTTACGGCTACACCTTC
TRBV4-3	once	-	TRBJ1-1	CASSQGGRTNTEAFF	TGCGCCAGCAGCCAGGGGGGAAGGACCAACACTGAAGCTTTCTTT
TRBV7-8	-	-	TRBJ1-4	CASSLGQGVEKLFF	TGTGCCAGCAGCTTAGGGCAGGGAGTAGAAAAACTGTTTTTT
TRBV29-1	-	-	TRBJ2-7	CSVWAWRGSSYEQYF	TGCAGCGTTTGGGCCTGGCGGGGTAGCTCCTACGAGCAGTACTTC
TRBV5-4	once	-	TRBJ2-2	CASSLAGPHTGELFF	TGTGCCAGCAGCTTGGCCGGACCTCACACCGGGGAGCTGTTTTTT
TRBV30	-	-	TRBJ2-5	CAWSVPAPSSQETQYF	TGTGCCTGGAGTGTACCCGCCCCTAGCTCTCAAGAGACCCAGTACTTC
TRBV7-9	once	TRBD1	TRBJ2-7	CASSLVRQGAAEQYF	TGTGCCAGCAGCTTAGTACGACAGGGGGCCGCCGAGCAGTACTTC
TRBV11-2	-	-	TRBJ1-3	CASSFNSPRVSGNTIYF	TGTGCCAGCAGCTTCAACTCGCCCCGGGTTTCTGGAAACACCATATATTTT
TRBV5-4	once	TRBD1	TRBJ1-6	CASSGQGDNSPLHF	TGTGCCAGCAGCGGACAGGGGGATAATTCACCCCTCCACTTT
TRBV7-2	once	TRBD2	TRBJ2-7	CASSLKLAGANEQYF	TGTGCCAGCAGCTTGAAACTAGCGGGGGCAAACGAGCAGTACTTC
TRBV19	-	-	TRBJ2-3	CASSMRRASTDTQYF	TGTGCCAGTAGTATGCGTCGGGCTAGCACAGATACGCAGTATTTT
TRBV6-5	-	TRBD2	TRBJ2-7	CASSSRLAGLYEQYF	TGTGCCAGCAGTTCCCGACTAGCGGGGCTCTACGAGCAGTACTTC